The 28 T cell receptor beta chains below come from one sample, sequenced in a study of cytomegalovirus exposure and HLA in healthy donors. Researchers ran the PCR with 60 Vbeta and 13 Jbeta primers. The protocol was immunoSEQ multiplex PCR, while the TCRdb copy is restricted to in-frame clones and leaves out a portion. Found here are 130,000 to 150,000 clones, around 82% of them singletons; the top ten hold less than 3%. Specimen: PBMCs. The origin of the receptors is a woman younger than 35 in good health and CMV-seropositive.

The chain combines TRBV11-2 with TRBJ2-7; tentatively, D is TRBD2 (5 bases). Between the trimmed V and J ends, which lost 0 bases and 6 bases, there was a span of 9 bases. Germline V gene sequence: CDR1 SGHAT, CDR2 FQNNGV. This CDR3 has 13 residues. The CDR3 reads CASSLDRDGEQYF. The CDR3 DNA is TGTGCCAGCAGCTTAGATCGGGATGGCGAGCAGTACTTC.

Only one count was recorded for this clone. V usage is TRBV30 and J usage is TRBJ1-3; D is perhaps TRBD1 (6 bases). The CDR3 consists of 13 residues. V was shortened by 5 bases and J by 7 bases, with 15 bases between the two germline ends. Germline V gives CDR1 GTSNPN, CDR2 SVGIG (reference sequence). The CDR3 DNA reads TGTGCCTGGCAGGGAAGGGGGTATAACACCATATATTTT. Translating gives CAWQGRGYNTIYF.

The V and J genes are TRBV6-1 and TRBJ2-5; D call uncertain. The J call may be wrong; the DNA end is better matched by TRBJ2-7. The V gene's germline CDR1 is MNHNS and CDR2 SASEGT. The CDR3 runs to 12 residues. The CDR3 here is CASTFGGYEQYF. CDR3 DNA: TGTGCCAGCACTTTCGGCGGATACGAGCAGTACTTC.

This clone showed up just once. CDR3 amino acids: CASSPLTSGTFNEQFF. The CDR3 coding sequence is TGTGCCAGCTCACCCCTGACTAGCGGGACTTTCAATGAGCAGTTCTTC. This chain links TRBV18 with TRBJ2-1, with TRBD2 identical over 11 bases. Germline CDR1 reads KGHSH; CDR2 reads LQKENI. The V and J ends lost 3 bases and 6 bases, in that order; junction bases with no gene match: 7. This CDR3 comprises 16 residues.

The chain employs TRBV2 and TRBJ2-7; D may be TRBD2 (5 bases). This CDR3 spans 12 amino acids. Trimming left V 6 bases short and J 1 base short, with 7 bases between. Per the germline V gene, CDR1 is SNHLY and CDR2 is FYNNEI. The DNA for the CDR3 is TGTGCCAGCAGGAGGGAGTCCTACGAGCAGTACTTC. As protein: CASRRESYEQYF.

This rearrangement joins TRBV5-1 to TRBJ2-3, with 7 bases fitting TRBD1. Trimming took 4 bases from V and 6 from J; bases not matched to a gene: 14. The germline V gene encodes CDR1 SGHRS and CDR2 YFSETQ. This CDR3 region has 16 residues. CDR3 region: CASSPEGARTRDTQYF. CDR3 coding DNA: TGCGCCAGCAGCCCTGAGGGGGCGCGGACCAGGGATACGCAGTATTTT. Using reference TRBV5-1 and TRBJ2-3 for the parts outside the CDR3, the full variable domain is KAGVTQTPRYLIKTRGQQVTLSCSPISGHRSVSWYQQTPGQGLQFLFEYFSETQRNKGNFPGRFSGRQFSNSRSEMNVSTLELGDSALYLCASSPEGARTRDTQYFGPGTRLTVL.

This clone has more than one count but fewer than ten. The rearrangement joins TRBV19 to TRBJ1-2, with TRBD1 identical over 11 bases. Germline loops: CDR1 LNHDA, CDR2 SQIVND (reference sequence). CDR3 size: 13 residues. The V gene end was trimmed by 9 bases and the J gene end by 3 bases; junction bases not matched to a gene: 3. The DNA for the CDR3 is TGTGCCAGCCGGACAGGGGGCCACTATGGCTACACCTTC. Translation gives CASRTGGHYGYTF. The full variable domain, rest sourced from reference TRBV19 and TRBJ1-2, is DGGITQSPKYLFRKEGQNVTLSCEQNLNHDAMYWYRQDPGQGLRLIYYSQIVNDFQKGDIAEGYSVSREKKESFPLTVTSAQKNPTAFYLCASRTGGHYGYTFGSGTRLTVV.

The rearrangement joins TRBV2 to TRBJ2-4; 8 bases match TRBD2. Trimming at V came to 7 bases and at J to 4 bases, leaving 6 bases not matched to a gene. This CDR3 is built from 14 residues. Germline V lookup: CDR1 SNHLY, CDR2 FYNNEI. In nucleotides, the CDR3 is TGTGCCAGCAAACCAGCGGGGGATAAAAACATTCAGTACTTC. Its translation: CASKPAGDKNIQYF.

The sample holds one count of this clone. This sequence joins TRBV19 and TRBJ2-5; the match to TRBD1 covers 8 bases. The CDR3 sequence is 16 residues long. V gave up 1 base and J gave up 2 bases; unmatched junction bases: 6. Looked up from germline, CDR1 is LNHDA and CDR2 is SQIVND (reference sequence). The CDR3 is CASSIGGTGEQETQYF. In DNA, the CDR3 is TGTGCCAGTAGTATAGGAGGGACAGGAGAACAAGAGACCCAGTACTTC. Combining the CDR3 with reference TRBV19 and TRBJ2-5 gives the whole variable domain DGGITQSPKYLFRKEGQNVTLSCEQNLNHDAMYWYRQDPGQGLRLIYYSQIVNDFQKGDIAEGYSVSREKKESFPLTVTSAQKNPTAFYLCASSIGGTGEQETQYFGPGTRLLVL.

The chain recombines TRBV18 with TRBJ2-2; maybe TRBD2 (5 bases). The CDR3 has 15 residues. The germline V and J ends were trimmed by 3 bases and 5 bases, with 13 bases remaining between them. Germline V gene data show CDR1 as KGHSH and CDR2 as LQKENI. Here the CDR3 DNA reads TGTGCCAGCTCACCCGAGGGCCTCAGGACCGGGGAGCTGTTTTTT. Protein product: CASSPEGLRTGELFF.

V and J are TRBV9 and TRBJ1-1, with no clear D. V lost 0 bases and J lost 1, with 10 bases in between. The CDR3 spans 15 residues. Germline V gene sequence: CDR1 SGDLS, CDR2 YYNGEE. CDR3 sequence reads: CASSVDYNQNTEAFF. The CDR3, as DNA: TGTGCCAGCAGCGTAGATTACAACCAGAACACTGAAGCTTTCTTT. The full variable domain, completed using reference TRBV9 and TRBJ1-1, is DSGVTQTPKHLITATGQRVTLRCSPRSGDLSVYWYQQSLDQGLQFLIQYYNGEERAKGNILERFSAQQFPDLHSELNLSSLELGDSALYFCASSVDYNQNTEAFFGQGTRLTVV.

The V and J genes are TRBV5-6 and TRBJ1-5; D is unresolved. There are 14 residues in the CDR3. Germline V gives CDR1 SGHDT, CDR2 YYEEEE. V shed 3 bases and J shed 2 bases, with 9 bases lying between them. CDR3 DNA sequence: TGTGCCAGCAGCTCCATGGGAGGCAATCAGCCCCAGCATTTT. Translated: CASSSMGGNQPQHF.

This clone was recorded a few times. The chain employs TRBV7-8 and TRBJ2-2; 8 nucleotides agree with TRBD1. V was clipped by 4 bases and J by 6 bases; unmatched bases: 10. The CDR3 is made up of 16 amino acids. In germline, CDR1 is SGHVS, CDR2 FQNEAQ. CDR3 amino acids: CASSSTDRALSGELFF. In DNA form, the CDR3 reads TGTGCCAGCAGCTCCACGGACAGGGCCCTATCCGGGGAGCTGTTTTTT.

This clone has only one observation. V is TRBV19 and J is TRBJ2-2; TRBD1 aligns across 8 bases. Germline assignment: CDR1 LNHDA and CDR2 SQIVND (reference sequence). The ends lost 1 base at V and 1 base at J; junction bases unmatched: 5. The CDR3 covers 17 residues. CDR3 coding DNA: TGTGCCAGTAGTATAGTCCCGGGGACAGGGAACACCGGGGAGCTGTTTTTT. It codes for CASSIVPGTGNTGELFF.

The chain recombines TRBV6-1 with TRBJ1-2; D not resolved. The CDR3 covers 14 residues. Trimming removed 6 bases at V and 13 bases at J, with 24 bases between. Germline V gives CDR1 MNHNS, CDR2 SASEGT. CDR3 DNA sequence: TGTGCCAGCAGCCAAGAGGGCAGCTCACCCCGCCTCACCTTC. It codes for CASSQEGSSPRLTF.

This clone occurred a few times. The chain has TRBV5-5 and TRBJ1-5; 8 nucleotides match TRBD1. Germline assignment: CDR1 SGHKS and CDR2 YYEKEE (reference sequence). The junction had 6 bases not matched to a gene; V was cut back by 0 bases and J by 7 bases. The CDR3 extends over 15 amino acids. CDR3: CASSLGAGGGQPQHF. The CDR3 DNA reads as TGTGCCAGCAGCTTGGGGGCAGGGGGCGGGCAGCCCCAGCATTTT.

The CDR3 DNA follows: TGCGCCAGCACACTAGGAGGGGAATATGGCTACACCTTC. Residues: CASTLGGEYGYTF. The gene calls are TRBV5-1 and TRBJ1-2, with D possibly TRBD1 on 5 matching bases. The CDR3 has 13 residues. With 6 bases removed from V and 5 bases from J, the gap between germline ends came to 14 bases. CDR1 and CDR2 (germline): SGHRS, YFSETQ.

The chain recombines TRBV5-1 with TRBJ1-6; perhaps TRBD1 as D (5 bases). CDR1 is SGHRS, CDR2 YFSETQ, per germline. Trimming left V 0 bases short and J 7 bases short, with 14 bases between. This CDR3 contains 16 residues. In DNA, the CDR3 is TGCGCCAGCAGCTTGGTTACAGGCAAGTCGAATTCACCCCTCCACTTT. It encodes CASSLVTGKSNSPLHF. Together with reference TRBV5-1 and TRBJ1-6, the CDR3 gives the full variable domain: KAGVTQTPRYLIKTRGQQVTLSCSPISGHRSVSWYQQTPGQGLQFLFEYFSETQRNKGNFPGRFSGRQFSNSRSEMNVSTLELGDSALYLCASSLVTGKSNSPLHFGNGTRLTVT.

The chain has TRBV29-1 and TRBJ1-1; D unresolved. This CDR3 comprises 10 residues. V dropped 4 bases and J dropped 7 bases, with 7 bases sitting between them. Germline V gene data show CDR1 as SQVTM and CDR2 as ANQGSEA. Written as DNA, the CDR3 is TGCAGCGTTGTAGTTATTGAAGCTTTCTTT. This encodes CSVVVIEAFF.

The chain uses TRBV7-7 and TRBJ1-1, with 7 nucleotides matching TRBD1. This CDR3 contains 13 residues. The J segment lost 1 base and the V segment lost 5 bases, leaving 1 base of the junction unmatched. Germline values: CDR1 SSHAT, CDR2 FNYEAQ (reference sequence). CDR3 residues: CASSRDRNTEAFF. The CDR3, as DNA: TGTGCCAGCAGCAGGGACAGGAACACTGAAGCTTTCTTT. The full variable domain, rest sourced from reference TRBV7-7 and TRBJ1-1, is GAGVSQSPRYKVTKRGQDVTLRCDPISSHATLYWYQQALGQGPEFLTYFNYEAQPDKSGLPSDRFSAERPEGSISTLTIQRTEQRDSAMYRCASSRDRNTEAFFGQGTRLTVV.

This clone is labeled medium-sized. This chain connects TRBV6-5 to TRBJ1-1; TRBD1 matches 7 bases. The trim removed 4 bases at V and 3 bases at J, leaving 2 bases unmatched. The CDR3 is 13 amino acids. The germline V gene has CDR1 MNHEY and CDR2 SVGAGI. For the CDR3, the DNA is TGTGCCAGCAGTTCGACAGGGCACACTGAAGCTTTCTTT. Translated: CASSSTGHTEAFF.

This clone was observed a handful of times. V and J are TRBV6-1 and TRBJ2-3; D possibly corresponds to TRBD1 (5 bases). Germline V gives CDR1 MNHNS, CDR2 SASEGT. V lost 2 bases to trimming and J lost 3 bases, with 12 bases between them. This CDR3 contains 15 residues. The CDR3 DNA reads TGTGCCAGCAGTGAATTAAGGGGTTGGACAGATACGCAGTATTTT. It yields the protein CASSELRGWTDTQYF.

The CDR3 here is CAWEAGKFFKETQYF. For the CDR3, the DNA is TGTGCCTGGGAAGCGGGGAAGTTCTTTAAAGAGACCCAGTACTTC. The chain carries TRBV30 and TRBJ2-5; 7 nucleotides align to TRBD2. The CDR3 sequence is 15 residues long. The ends lost 5 bases at V and 3 bases at J; junction bases unmatched: 12. CDR1 and CDR2 from the germline V gene are GTSNPN and SVGIG (reference sequence).

The genes are TRBV10-3 and TRBJ2-7; 9 nucleotides match TRBD1. Germline CDR1 and CDR2: ENHRY and SYGVKD. Germline trimming cut 4 bases from V and 5 bases from J; bases unmatched to any gene: 6. The CDR3 is made up of 14 amino acids. CDR3 DNA sequence: TGTGCCATCAGTGCGGGACAGGGTTCCCACGAGCAGTACTTC. Translation gives CAISAGQGSHEQYF.

The chain links TRBV5-5 to TRBJ1-2; tentative D call: TRBD1 (5 bases). The germline V gene encodes CDR1 SGHKS and CDR2 YYEKEE (reference sequence). The length of the CDR3 is 13 residues. The V end was cut by 0 bases, the J end by 5 bases, with 8 bases between. CDR3 amino acids: CASSLAGGYGYTF. The CDR3 DNA reads TGTGCCAGCAGCTTGGCCGGGGGTTATGGCTACACCTTC.

The table lists this clone with a few counts. CDR3: CAWDRDSGNTIYF. The CDR3 nucleotides read TGTGCCTGGGACAGGGACTCTGGAAACACCATATATTTT. The chain combines TRBV30 with TRBJ1-3; 7 nucleotides match TRBD1. The V and J ends lost 5 bases and 0 bases, in that order; junction bases with no gene match: 1. The length of the CDR3 is 13 residues. In germline, CDR1 is GTSNPN, CDR2 SVGIG (reference sequence).

This clone was seen only once. CDR3 sequence: CASSTGQGTGGYTF. DNA of the CDR3: TGTGCCAGCAGTACCGGACAGGGAACCGGGGGCTACACCTTC. This chain uses TRBV6-5 with TRBJ1-2; 8 bases map to TRBD1. This CDR3 is built from 14 residues. Looked up from germline, CDR1 is MNHEY and CDR2 is SVGAGI. Trimming cost V 5 bases and J 8 bases; bases outside gene matches: 10.

The genes are TRBV10-1 and TRBJ2-3, with 7 nucleotides matching TRBD1. In germline, CDR1 is WNHNN, CDR2 SYGVQD (reference sequence). Trimming cost V 6 bases and J 2 bases; bases outside gene matches: 8. This CDR3 contains 15 residues. The DNA of the CDR3 is TGCGCCAGCAGCTCCGACAGGGAAGTCACAGATACGCAGTATTTT. This gives the protein CASSSDREVTDTQYF.